The following is a T cell receptor (beta chain) sequence with its context. Its antigen remains undetermined. Per-base quality was not reported, and no clone a single base away is much larger than it. Different DNA sequences within this sample yield the same CDR3. The library was built by means of the immunoSEQ multiplex PCR assay. The multiplex PCR relied on a mix of 60 forward primers for TCR Vbeta segments and 13 reverse primers for TCR Jbeta segments. A multiplex PCR assay on genomic DNA amplified the CDR3 region of rearranged TCR beta genes. On the Illumina HiSeq System, the amplified TCR beta libraries were sequenced as 87-base-pair reads. As for how the authors treated the data: Across the 640 or so repertoires, a later analysis counted 80 million or so unique TCR beta chains, 9.5 million to 13 million of which were shared by at least two donors. To remove PCR and sequencing errors, raw reads were error-corrected and collapsed into unique sequences using a nearest-neighbor algorithm that merged closely related sequences. CDR3 sequences were aligned to IMGT reference sequences to assign V, D and J gene segments. For a sequence to be retained, a match of at least six nucleotides to both a V gene segment and a J gene segment was required. A rearrangement counted as productive if the CDR3 had no stop codons and remained in frame with V and J, and every other rearrangement counted as non-productive. Following IMGT convention, CDR3 was defined as the stretch from the second conserved V-encoded cysteine up to the conserved J-encoded phenylalanine. Sequences without an unambiguous match to a single V gene segment were excluded from the earlier analysis of about 600 of the donors. In an earlier analysis of 587 of the donors, V segments were called functional above 56.7% productive rearrangements and were called segregating when the between-donor standard deviation exceeded 5%. A statistical classification framework was built for diagnosing cytomegalovirus status from the catalog of TCR beta chain sequences. In a later analysis, V and J genes were assigned by comparing TCR nucleotide sequences against IMGT/GENE-DB human TR gene sequences. A later analysis assigned CDR3 sequences and most-parsimonious VDJ recombination scenarios with the TCRdist pipeline. In a later analysis, every TCR beta chain was defined by the combination of its CDR3 amino acid sequence and its V-gene family, and reads without a unique V-gene family were dropped. To address suspected cross-contamination and a sequencing artifact, a later analysis removed a few hundred highly shared, low-generation-probability nucleotide sequences. For each public chain, a later analysis derived a clonal expansion index from normalized ranks of inferred template counts within each repertoire. In a later analysis, generation probabilities were computed using a VDJ recombination model fitted to out-of-frame rearrangements, and the results were checked against IGoR. A later analysis scored TCR-TCR, TCR-HLA and TCR-CMV co-occurrence with hypergeometric tests, applying a repertoire-size bias correction to TCR pairs. A later analysis estimated false discovery rates by permuting HLA or CMV assignments 20 times. A later analysis grouped co-occurring TCRs with DBSCAN, adding TCRdist sequence similarity when clustering within HLA-allele-positive subsets. For co-occurrence clustering, repertoires with fewer than 30,000 or more than 120,000 public chains were excluded, along with four to six repertoires with anomalous nucleotide sharing. This is the immuneACCESS table as TCRdb keeps it, with only in-frame sequences that have V and J called. A part of the clones is gone; compared with another copy, unresolved V genes explain less than half, and the rest is unexplained. The V and J calls and clone size come from that table; D and trimming were worked out from the DNA. This sample has about 120,000 clones in its table, and 75% to 85% of those were observed once. Around 4.3% of the sample rests with the top ten.

The sample comes from a study of cytomegalovirus exposure and HLA in healthy donors (dated by TCRdb to between 2016 and 2019). Study-level background: According to an earlier analysis of 587 of the donors, 150 million to 200 million T cells yielded some 120 million unique TCR beta sequences and 276 Gb of sequence data. Donor age, sex, ethnicity and CMV serostatus were compiled together with the repertoire data. To decide whether each TCR beta V gene segment behaved as functional or pseudogenic, an earlier analysis of fewer than 750 of the donors relied on high-throughput TCR beta sequencing. Rather than using new phenotypic data, the later analysis identified candidate immune exposures from TCR beta sequences and from how often those sequences occurred across donors. Because of strong linkage in the cohort, 5 or 6 DR-DQ haplotypes were treated as single units for association and clustering. Both class I and class II loci were covered by HLA typing, at four-digit resolution. Of the 300 to 500 genotyped donors, over 80% were placed in the genetic ancestry cluster associated with self-reported Caucasian donors. A later genetic analysis used genome-wide SNP genotypes for about 60% of the 666 donors, treating that subset as a discovery cohort. In addition to the first cohort of 666 subjects, a separate validation cohort of some 120 different subjects was used. A later analysis re-analyzed previously published TCR beta repertoires from about 600 donors and added high-resolution HLA genotyping to study TCR occurrence patterns. Roughly 300 gigabases of sequencing data and approximately 85 million unique TCR sequences were included in an early release covering around 600 HLA-typed donors. Across under 500 genotyped donors of the cohort, an average of roughly 200,000 unique TCR beta nucleotide sequences per donor were sequenced, and around 19% of those sequences were non-productive. High-throughput TCR immunosequencing, statistical association of individual TCRs with disease status, and machine learning were combined to predict cytomegalovirus infection status. The study aimed to test whether cataloging public T cell receptors could reveal signatures of past pathogen exposure. The T cell repertoires of 666 subjects were profiled by immunosequencing and related to cytomegalovirus serostatus. All discovery cohort repertoires had been generated using a single sequencing platform. Typing coverage varied by locus: about 620-630 donors for A, B, C, DRB1 and DQB1; more than 500 for DQA1; approximately 610 for DPA1; 450 to 480 for DPB1. Paper-wide results and their limitations: A later analysis associated 17,000 or so TCR beta sequences with specific HLA alleles at a false discovery rate of 0.05. A cluster of highly shared sequence variants was judged likely to represent a technical artifact of the sequencing pipeline. The classifier was reported to diagnose cytomegalovirus status with high specificity and sensitivity in both the original cohort and the validation cohort. A later analysis reported that several top co-occurrence clusters appeared linked to parvovirus B19, influenza, CMV and Epstein-Barr virus. The authors suggested that the approach could potentially be extended to other disease states and immunological phenotypes. According to a later analysis, most CMV-associated TCR beta chains appeared to be HLA-restricted, and the HLA associations seemed to be driven largely by CMV exposure. In this cohort, only TCR beta chains were sequenced, and detectable features were limited by the absence of alpha or paired-chain data. In vitro tests confirmed that a few of the cytomegalovirus-associated TCR beta chains recognize cytomegalovirus antigens. Because the 87-base-pair reads could not distinguish some IMGT-functional V segments, including TRBV6-2 and TRBV6-3, those segments were excluded. According to a later genetic analysis, donors in an Asian-associated ancestry cluster had fewer N-insertions in productive TCRs than the approximately 670-donor mean. Because some donors lacked HLA typing at each locus, the association tests relied only on the typed subset. In a later analysis, HLA-associated TCR beta chains were found to be more clonally expanded and to have lower generation probabilities than equally common non-associated chains. In a later genetic analysis, a missense DCLRE1C variant was associated with V-gene and J-gene trimming of TCR beta chains, and the association was replicated in an independent cohort. Linkage disequilibrium might explain the correlated functional status among segregating V segments, but an unknown experimental factor could not be excluded. When HLA alleles, especially DR and DQ, strongly co-occurred, TCR associations were difficult to assign to individual alleles. The only immune exposure information available for the cohort was CMV serostatus. An earlier analysis of 587 of the donors showed that most TCR beta V segments appeared in productive rearrangements either about 90% or about 30% of the time, which broadly matched IMGT annotations. Across donors, most TCR sequences were observed very rarely, whereas some public TCRs were present in many individuals. The study listed 164 TCR beta chains as associated with cytomegalovirus. A later analysis found that TCR association rates varied across HLA loci, with DRB1 alleles showing the most associated TCRs and HLA-C alleles the fewest. A further reported finding was that TCR beta sequences accurately predicted the HLA-A and HLA-B alleles for most subjects in the first cohort. Roughly uniform sequencing depth across donors was assumed in presence/absence analyses, although this assumption may not hold. Fewer than 20 rarely observed V segments, including chromosome 9 orphons, were excluded from the earlier analysis of about 600 of the donors because counts were too low.

The cohort consisted of hundreds of healthy bone marrow donors. At the time of sampling, all cohort members were nominally healthy, though unrecorded immune exposures were likely present. The donor was CMV seropositive and belonged to the group of 250 to 300 seropositive cohort members. Each donor provided a peripheral blood sample, and peripheral blood mononuclear cells were used for TCR beta sequencing. Genomic DNA was extracted from the blood cell samples with the Qiagen DNeasy Blood Extraction Kit. V and J lose 3 bases and 10 bases, and a span of 10 bases separates them. Spanning cysteine to phenylalanine, the CDR3 consists of 11 amino acids. Solely the CDR3 DNA is kept, with 33 bases framed from the first base. Based on the germline V gene (reference sequence), the CDR1 and CDR2 sequences are SGHNT and YYREEE.

This TCR was recovered from a man aged 25-40 years in good health and CMV-seropositive. The sample was PBMCs. The V gene is TRBV5-4 and the J gene is TRBJ1-1; the D gene is not confidently resolved. The bases read TGTGCCAGCAGCTACGGGGTAGTAGCTTTCTTT. It specifies CASSYGVVAFF. Supplemented by the reference TRBV5-4 and TRBJ1-1 proteins around the CDR3, the complete variable domain is ETGVTQSPTHLIKTRGQQVTLRCSSQSGHNTVSWYQQALGQGPQFIFQYYREEENGRGNFPPRFSGLQFPNYSSELNVNALELDDSALYLCASSYGVVAFFGQGTRLTVV.